Listed here are 31 T cell receptor beta chains from one sample, sequenced in a study of OX40 agonist ivuxolimab in advanced cancers. Library prep was done by the immunoSEQ multiplex PCR assay. TCRdb mirrors the immuneACCESS table, restricted to in-frame sequences. Some clones are absent from its copies; in checked studies, under half trace to an unresolved V gene, and the reason for the others is unknown. The sample table records around 30,000 clones; about 92% of these occur just once. The ten top clones hold about 34% of the sample. This sample comprised CD4+ or CD8+ T cells sorted from blood, obtained in a trial of the OX40 agonist ivuxolimab. These receptors were taken from an adult with an advanced solid tumor such as melanoma, head and neck, liver or kidney cancer.

This clone was recorded a few times. The V call is TRBV19, the J call TRBJ1-1; 7 positions match TRBD1. In germline, CDR1 is LNHDA, CDR2 SQIVND (reference sequence). Trimming at V came to 2 bases and at J to 1 base, leaving 1 base not matched to a gene. The CDR3 is 14 residues long. DNA of the CDR3: TGTGCCAGTAGTATACAGGGGGAGAACACTGAAGCTTTCTTT. This gives the protein CASSIQGENTEAFF.

For this clone: Its ends do not fully match the called genes, so a read error is possible. This chain links TRBV18 with TRBJ2-5; maybe TRBD2 (6 bases). This CDR3 is 17 amino acids long. Germline lookup yields CDR1 KGHSH and CDR2 LQKENI. CDR3 region: CSSSPAPGQGGSETQYF. Here the CDR3 DNA reads TGTTCCAGCTCACCAGCCCCGGGGCAGGGAGGATCAGAGACCCAGTACTTC.

V gene TRBV27 combines with J gene TRBJ2-5; 8 nucleotides agree with TRBD2. Per the germline V gene, CDR1 is MNHEY and CDR2 is SMNVEV (reference sequence). This CDR3 has 15 amino acids. V was pared by 1 base and J by 5 bases, with 6 bases of the junction left unmatched. The CDR3 DNA reads TGTGCCAGCAGTTTATTAACGGGAGGGCCCGAGACCCAGTACTTC. Translated, it gives CASSLLTGGPETQYF.

V and J are TRBV6-1 and TRBJ2-7; 14 nucleotides line up with TRBD2. V lost 6 bases and J lost 5; bases outside the gene matches: 3. Germline CDR1 and CDR2: MNHNS and SASEGT. The CDR3 is 14 amino acids. The CDR3 loop reads CASSGLAGGNEQYF. CDR3 DNA: TGTGCCAGCAGCGGACTAGCGGGGGGCAACGAGCAGTACTTC.

The genes are TRBV4-1 and TRBJ2-2, with TRBD1 matching 9 bases. Germline CDR1 is MGHRA and CDR2 is YSYEKL. The CDR3 has 14 amino acids. V gave up 3 bases and J gave up 7 bases; unmatched junction bases: 3. The CDR3 nucleotides are TGCGCCAGCAGCCACGGGACAGGGAGCGGGGAGCTGTTTTTT. It specifies CASSHGTGSGELFF.

The chain joins TRBV21-1 to TRBJ1-2; the DNA was not used to check the table's D call, TRBD1. TRBV21-1 counts as a pseudogene. The CDR3 sequence is 16 residues long. The CDR3: CASSKRTGPDSYGYTF. In nucleotides, the CDR3 is TGTGCCAGCAGCAAACGGACAGGGCCAGATTCCTATGGCTACACCTTC.

This chain uses TRBV6-1 with TRBJ2-3; 11 bases fit TRBD2. CDR1 and CDR2 from the germline V gene are MNHNS and SASEGT. The length of the CDR3 is 18 residues. Unmatched junction bases numbered 9, after V lost 2 bases and J lost 2 bases. The CDR3, as DNA: TGTGCCAGCAGTGAATGGCTAGCGGGAGGCCGAATCACAGATACGCAGTATTTT. Translated: CASSEWLAGGRITDTQYF.

The chain employs TRBV27 and TRBJ1-1; D might be TRBD1 (5 bases). Trimming took 6 bases from V and 2 from J, leaving 13 bases between them. The CDR3 is 14 residues long. Germline loops: CDR1 MNHEY, CDR2 SMNVEV (reference sequence). The CDR3 sequence: CASRPGLYNTEAFF. CDR3 sequence (DNA): TGTGCCAGCAGACCGGGACTGTACAACACTGAAGCTTTCTTT.

This clone was observed a handful of times. This specimen includes other DNA sequences encoding the same CDR3. The chain couples TRBV7-9 to TRBJ2-7; 13 nucleotides align to TRBD2. There are 15 residues in the CDR3. The germline gives CDR1 SEHNR, CDR2 FQNEAQ (reference sequence). The V and J ends lost 3 bases and 5 bases, in that order; junction bases with no gene match: 4. The CDR3 spells CASSFRTSGRDEQYF. In nucleotides, the CDR3 is TGTGCCAGCAGCTTTAGGACTAGCGGGAGAGACGAGCAGTACTTC.

The gene calls are TRBV7-8 and TRBJ2-5, with D possibly matching TRBD2 (6 bases). The ends were cut back, 3 bases at V and 5 bases at J, with 10 bases in the middle. This CDR3 region has 13 residues. Germline V lookup: CDR1 SGHVS, CDR2 FQNEAQ. The DNA of the CDR3 is TGTGCCAGCAGCTTTGGAGGGTACGAGACCCAGTACTTC. Translation: CASSFGGYETQYF.

This clone was detected once. The V and J genes are TRBV7-9 and TRBJ2-3; tentatively, D is TRBD1 (5 bases). This CDR3 contains 13 residues. Trimming pared 3 bases from V and 4 bases from J, leaving 8 bases between. Germline V gene lookup returns CDR1 SEHNR and CDR2 FQNEAQ (reference sequence). In DNA form, the CDR3 reads TGTGCCAGCAGCTTTCAGGGATCAGATACGCAGTATTTT. Translation gives CASSFQGSDTQYF. The variable domain in full, completed from reference TRBV7-9 and TRBJ2-3, reads DTGVSQNPRHKITKRGQNVTFRCDPISEHNRLYWYRQTLGQGPEFLTYFQNEAQLEKSRLLSDRFSAERPKGSFSTLEIQRTEQGDSAMYLCASSFQGSDTQYFGPGTRLTVL.

The chain has TRBV7-2 and TRBJ2-5, with D unclear. CDR3 length equals 11 residues. The ends were cut back, 2 bases at V and 2 bases at J, with 0 bases in the middle. Germline loops: CDR1 SGHTA, CDR2 FQGNSA. DNA for the CDR3: TGTGCCAGCAGCTTACAAGAGACCCAGTACTTC. It codes for CASSLQETQYF.

The rearrangement links TRBV6-5 to TRBJ1-1; D gene uncertain. Germline V gives CDR1 MNHEY, CDR2 SVGAGI. The V end lost 0 bases, the J end lost 0 bases, and 8 bases lay between the germline ends. The length of the CDR3 is 15 residues. This CDR3 reads CASSYSLAVNTEAFF. CDR3 nucleotide sequence: TGTGCCAGCAGTTACTCGTTGGCTGTGAACACTGAAGCTTTCTTT.

The chain employs TRBV29-1 and TRBJ1-4; 7 bases agree with TRBD1. CDR1 is SQVTM, CDR2 ANQGSEA, per germline. The CDR3 is 14 amino acids. The J segment lost 3 bases and the V segment lost 6 bases, leaving 7 bases of the junction unmatched. CDR3 region: CSVEGGTANEKLFF. In DNA form, the CDR3 reads TGCAGCGTCGAGGGGGGGACAGCTAATGAAAAACTGTTTTTT.

The rearrangement uses TRBV2 and TRBJ2-2; 9 bases line up with TRBD2. The germline V gene has CDR1 SNHLY and CDR2 FYNNEI. The trim removed 11 bases at V and 6 bases at J, leaving 10 bases unmatched. The CDR3 runs to 14 residues. CDR3 sequence (DNA): TGTGCCGGCCGGGGGCTAGCGGGGTCCGGGGAGCTGTTTTTT. Encoded protein: CAGRGLAGSGELFF.

J is TRBJ2-1 and V is TRBV27; 12 nucleotides match TRBD2. The CDR3 extends over 15 amino acids. The V gene end was trimmed by 5 bases and the J gene end by 4 bases; junction bases not matched to a gene: 3. The germline gives CDR1 MNHEY, CDR2 SMNVEV (reference sequence). CDR3 amino acids: CASSVGTSGYNEQFF. The CDR3 region has the DNA TGTGCCAGCAGTGTAGGGACTAGCGGGTACAATGAGCAGTTCTTC.

V usage is TRBV14 and J usage is TRBJ2-7; 8 bases agree with TRBD2. J lost 3 bases, V lost 0 bases, and 4 bases had no gene match. The CDR3 has 15 amino acids. Germline V gives CDR1 SGHDN, CDR2 FVKESK. The chain's CDR3 is CASSQEALAVYEQYF. In DNA form, the CDR3 reads TGTGCCAGCAGCCAAGAGGCACTAGCGGTCTACGAGCAGTACTTC. The entire variable domain, with the rest obtained from reference TRBV14 and TRBJ2-7, is as follows: EAGVTQFPSHSVIEKGQTVTLRCDPISGHDNLYWYRRVMGKEIKFLLHFVKESKQDESGMPNNRFLAERTGGTYSTLKVQPAELEDSGVYFCASSQEALAVYEQYFGPGTRLTVT.

The J gene is TRBJ1-1, the V gene TRBV27, with a weak D call TRBD1 (6 bases). Germline V CDR1 and CDR2: MNHEY, SMNVEV (reference sequence). The V and J ends lost 3 bases and 0 bases respectively, with 8 bases between them. This CDR3 spans 14 amino acids. CDR3 nucleotide sequence: TGTGCCAGCAGTTTCGGGGGGCTGAACACTGAAGCTTTCTTT. Its translation is CASSFGGLNTEAFF.

This chain connects TRBV13 to TRBJ2-7; possibly TRBD1 or TRBD2 for D (5 bases each). CDR1 is PRHDT and CDR2 is FYEKMQ in the germline V gene (reference sequence). The CDR3 loop spans 14 amino acids. Trimming removed 5 bases from V and 5 bases from J, with 16 bases in between. CDR3 in amino acids: CASSVVAGAHEQYF. CDR3 in DNA: TGTGCCAGCAGCGTCGTCGCCGGGGCCCACGAGCAGTACTTC. Looking up the rest from reference TRBV13 and TRBJ2-7 gives the full variable domain: AAGVIQSPRHLIKEKRETATLKCYPIPRHDTVYWYQQGPGQDPQFLISFYEKMQSDKGSIPDRFSAQQFSDYHSELNMSSLELGDSALYFCASSVVAGAHEQYFGPGTRLTVT.

This chain uses TRBV29-1 with TRBJ2-7, with TRBD1 identical over 8 bases. The CDR3 spans 13 residues. Germline values: CDR1 SQVTM, CDR2 ANQGSEA. Unmatched junction bases numbered 7, after V lost 6 bases and J lost 3 bases. The DNA for the CDR3 is TGCAGCGTGCTTCTGGACAGGGTCTACGAGCAGTACTTC. Protein product: CSVLLDRVYEQYF.

The chain carries TRBV27 and TRBJ1-2; 8 bases are shared with TRBD1. J gave up 5 bases and V 0 bases, and 5 bases lay outside the gene matches. This CDR3 has 15 amino acids. Germline values: CDR1 MNHEY, CDR2 SMNVEV (reference sequence). The CDR3 region is CASSLSGTGFYGYTF. The CDR3 DNA reads TGTGCCAGCAGTTTATCCGGGACAGGTTTTTATGGCTACACCTTC.

In this sample, this clone turned up a few times. This sequence joins TRBV29-1 and TRBJ1-1, with TRBD1 as a possible D gene (6 bases). V lost 5 bases to trimming and J lost 0 bases, with 13 bases between them. There are 14 residues in the CDR3. The germline V gene has CDR1 SQVTM and CDR2 ANQGSEA. CDR3 protein: CSVIGGLMNTEAFF. In DNA, the CDR3 is TGCAGCGTTATCGGGGGCCTCATGAACACTGAAGCTTTCTTT.

The CDR3 loop is CASSPGSGTEAFF. In DNA form, the CDR3 reads TGTGCCAGCAGCCCAGGGTCTGGAACCGAAGCTTTCTTT. This sequence joins TRBV7-9 and TRBJ1-1; tentative D call: TRBD1 (5 bases). With 5 bases removed from V and 8 bases from J, the gap between germline ends came to 15 bases. This CDR3 has 13 residues. Germline-derived CDR1 and CDR2 are SEHNR and FQNEAQ (reference sequence).

The chain combines TRBV7-9 with TRBJ1-2; 9 bases line up with TRBD1. The trim removed 0 bases at V and 2 bases at J, leaving 1 base unmatched. The CDR3 length is 15 residues. The germline V gene has CDR1 SEHNR and CDR2 FQNEAQ (reference sequence). The CDR3 nucleotides are TGTGCCAGCAGCTTAGCGGGACAGGGAAACTATGGCTACACCTTC. Protein: CASSLAGQGNYGYTF.

The V gene is TRBV14, the J gene TRBJ2-7; TRBD1 agrees at 8 bases. From germline, CDR1 is SGHDN and CDR2 FVKESK. The CDR3 sequence is 15 residues long. Unmatched junction bases numbered 5, after V lost 4 bases and J lost 0 bases. In DNA form, the CDR3 reads TGTGCCAGCAGCCCGGGGACAGGACCCTCCTACGAGCAGTACTTC. It is translated as CASSPGTGPSYEQYF.

V usage is TRBV7-8 and J usage is TRBJ2-7, with unresolved D. V shed 0 bases and J shed 6 bases, with 15 bases lying between them. CDR3 length: 15 residues. Per germline, CDR1 SGHVS and CDR2 FQNEAQ. The CDR3 nucleotides are TGTGCCAGCAGCTTAGCGCTCGAGCGCCATATCGAGCAGTACTTC. Its protein product is CASSLALERHIEQYF.

This chain joins TRBV7-9 and TRBJ2-7; tentative D call: TRBD2 (5 bases). Germline V gene data show CDR1 as SEHNR and CDR2 as FQNEAQ (reference sequence). The CDR3 spans 14 residues. Between the trimmed V and J ends, which lost 1 base and 3 bases, there was a span of 10 bases. As DNA, the CDR3 is TGTGCCAGCAGCTTAGGGCCGAGGGTCTACGAGCAGTACTTC. Amino acid sequence: CASSLGPRVYEQYF.

This chain connects TRBV19 to TRBJ2-1; D call uncertain. Deletions cut 2 bases from V and 9 bases from J, with 11 bases between. The CDR3 is 13 amino acids. From germline, CDR1 is LNHDA and CDR2 SQIVND (reference sequence). For the CDR3, the DNA is TGTGCCAGTAGTATATCTTCATACGGTGAGCAGTTCTTC. Its translation is CASSISSYGEQFF.

This clone has a handful of counts. CDR3 in DNA: TGTGCCAGCTCAGGCGCCGGGACAGGGTCCATGGAGACCCAGTACTTC. This gives the protein CASSGAGTGSMETQYF. The V gene is TRBV18, the J gene TRBJ2-5; 9 positions match TRBD1. The ends lost 5 bases at V and 5 bases at J; junction bases unmatched: 12. Germline loops: CDR1 KGHSH, CDR2 LQKENI. This CDR3 region has 16 residues.

The CDR3 spells CASSPSGRAINEQYF. The CDR3 nucleotides are TGTGCCAGCAGCCCCAGCGGGAGGGCCATAAACGAGCAGTACTTC. This chain joins TRBV9 and TRBJ2-7; 10 nucleotides line up with TRBD2. Germline V gene lookup returns CDR1 SGDLS and CDR2 YYNGEE. With 4 bases clipped from V and 5 bases from J, the junction kept 9 bases outside the gene matches. CDR3 length equals 15 residues.

The rearrangement links TRBV13 to TRBJ2-1; D not resolved. The CDR3 contains 15 residues. CDR1 PRHDT and CDR2 FYEKMQ come from the germline V gene (reference sequence). Deletions cut 5 bases from V and 3 bases from J, with 14 bases between. CDR3: CASSGRPSLYNEQFF. The CDR3 nucleotides read TGTGCCAGCAGCGGCCGACCAAGCCTCTACAATGAGCAGTTCTTC. Drawing the rest from reference TRBV13 and TRBJ2-1, the complete variable domain is AAGVIQSPRHLIKEKRETATLKCYPIPRHDTVYWYQQGPGQDPQFLISFYEKMQSDKGSIPDRFSAQQFSDYHSELNMSSLELGDSALYFCASSGRPSLYNEQFFGPGTRLTVL.